This paragraph reports one TCR beta chain. The antigen remains undetermined. Quantitative 5'-RACE with molecular barcodes was used to make the TCR beta libraries. TCRdb analysed the 5' RACE reads with MiXCR anew, one entry per CDR3 protein. The repertoire has fewer than 400,000 distinct CDR3 sequences, 20% to 25% of them found once; the top ten carry less than 20%. The record originates from a study of CD8 T cells in ankylosing spondylitis. General study points: In synovial fluid and blood from reactive arthritis, some motif variants were previously reported. Disease-linked clones reportedly showed significant enrichment in matched ankylosing spondylitis synovial fluid. A motif in TCR beta, a set of eight highly homologous variants, appeared characteristic of ankylosing spondylitis blood.

In germline, CDR1 is MNHEY, CDR2 SMNVEV (reference sequence). The V end lost 0 bases, the J end lost 0 bases, and 9 bases lay between the germline ends. The CDR3 extends over 17 amino acids. The source of this sequence is a male donor with ankylosing spondylitis. Source material: blood, either unsorted or a sorted T cell fraction (not recorded which). The rearrangement links TRBV27 to TRBJ2-6; D is perhaps TRBD1 (5 bases). The DNA for the CDR3 is TGTGCCAGCAGTTTATCGGGCAGGGTCTCTGGGGCCAACGTCCTGACTTTC. Translation gives CASSLSGRVSGANVLTF.